Sequencing of this T cell receptor (beta chain) was carried out in a study of coeliac disease. Study-level findings and limits: Largely private TRB repertoires meant most sequences were sample-unique. Intraepithelial and lamina propria fractions were not highly pure.

CDR1 is WNHNN and CDR2 is SYGVQD in the germline V gene (reference sequence). This CDR3 contains 13 residues. V was cut by 6 bases and J by 1 base, with 9 bases left in between. In regard to this clone: What it recognizes is unknown.

One frozen 500,000-cell aliquot per fraction was sequenced. The table came from immunoSEQ multiplex PCR; TCRdb's copy has only in-frame clones and leaves some out. Here the sample spans 4,000 to 6,000 clones, under 65% being singletons. This chain joins TRBV10-1 and TRBJ2-5, with D maybe TRBD2 (5 bases). Sequenced sample: lamina propria lymphocytes from the gut. This TCR was recovered from a woman in her 70s with celiac disease. The CDR3 spells CASSSGRQETQYF. For the CDR3, the DNA is TGCGCCAGCAGCAGCGGTCGCCAAGAGACCCAGTACTTC.